This T cell receptor (beta chain) was documented in a study of early T cells in non-severe SARS-CoV-2 infection. Study-wide context: Chains were not paired, and sequencing was done on bulk RNA from unsorted whole blood.

The TCR library protocol attached unique molecular identifiers to the individual cDNA molecules. TCRdb fed the 5' RACE reads into MiXCR, producing one record per CDR3 protein. There are under 45,000 distinct CDR3 sequences in the sample; under 13% occur only once, and 8% to 10% lies in the top ten. With 3 bases removed from V and 0 bases from J, the gap between germline ends came to 13 bases. Per the germline V gene, CDR1 is DFQATT and CDR2 is SNEGSKA (reference sequence). CDR3 length equals 15 residues. This clonotype was counted at least ten times. What it binds is not known. General study points: VDJdb matching favored anti-spike CD8 responses, missing private and CD4 specificities.

Sequencing was done on a sample of whole blood. The chain links TRBV20-1 to TRBJ2-3; D is perhaps TRBD1 or TRBD2 (6 bases each). The sequence came from an adult who was a healthcare worker with PCR-confirmed SARS-CoV-2 infection or an uninfected control (not recorded which). The chain's CDR3 is CSASGGLSSTDTQYF. The CDR3 bases are TGCAGTGCTAGTGGGGGGCTGTCTAGCACAGATACGCAGTATTTT.